A single sample is the source of the 30 T cell receptor beta chains below, sequenced in a study of blood T cell repertoires in COVID-19 (dated by TCRdb to about 2020). Libraries were constructed by the immunoSEQ multiplex PCR assay. Not all clones reach the TCRdb copy of this immuneACCESS table, which keeps in-frame sequences only. Checked studies attribute under half of the gap to unresolved V genes and leave the rest unexplained. This sample is represented by some 83,000 clones; more than 70% of them were singletons. Of the sample, about 7.8% falls within the top ten clones. The sequencing input was peripheral blood. These receptors came from a man aged 50-60 years with active COVID-19.

This clone has only a few counts. The rearrangement joins TRBV6-6 to TRBJ1-1; perhaps TRBD1 as D (5 bases). The ends were cut back, 6 bases at V and 4 bases at J, with 9 bases in the middle. CDR3 length: 12 amino acids. Germline CDR1 is MNHNY and CDR2 is SVGAGI (reference sequence). CDR3 nucleotide sequence: TGTGCCAGCAGGGCGGGGGGCACTGAAGCTTTCTTT. It yields the protein CASRAGGTEAFF.

This clone has a handful of counts. The chain combines TRBV5-6 with TRBJ1-6; weak D call: TRBD1 (6 bases). The CDR3 has 13 residues. Germline values: CDR1 SGHDT, CDR2 YYEEEE. V shed 4 bases and J shed 8 bases, with 10 bases lying between them. CDR3 bases: TGTGCCAGCAGCCCCCGACAGGATTCACCCCTCCACTTT. Encoded protein: CASSPRQDSPLHF.

This clone was picked up a small number of times. V is TRBV7-2 and J is TRBJ1-5, with 7 bases matching TRBD1. V shed 5 bases, J shed 0 bases, and the junction held 7 bases outside the gene matches. CDR1 and CDR2 from the germline V gene are SGHTA and FQGNSA. The CDR3 sequence is 16 residues long. CDR3 in amino acids: CASSPRGQDSNQPQHF. The CDR3 bases are TGTGCCAGCAGCCCACGCGGACAGGATAGCAATCAGCCCCAGCATTTT.

This chain uses TRBV4-3 with TRBJ2-3; 7 bases map to TRBD2. V shed 4 bases and J 4 bases; nucleotides not matched to a gene: 2. Germline V gives CDR1 LGHNA, CDR2 YSLEER. The CDR3 extends over 13 amino acids. CDR3 nucleotides: TGCGCCAGCAGCCGGGACTACCCAGATACGCAGTATTTT. It codes for CASSRDYPDTQYF.

The rearrangement links TRBV13 to TRBJ2-7, with TRBD2 matching over 7 bases. This CDR3 has 14 residues. CDR1 and CDR2 (germline): PRHDT, FYEKMQ (reference sequence). The trim removed 5 bases at V and 2 bases at J, leaving 6 bases unmatched. The CDR3 is CASSPAGLAYEQYF. The CDR3 DNA is TGTGCCAGCAGCCCCGCCGGACTAGCCTACGAGCAGTACTTC.

This clone has more than one count but fewer than ten. The V call is TRBV5-1, the J call TRBJ2-7; 8 positions agree with TRBD2. The V gene end was trimmed by 2 bases and the J gene end by 1 base; junction bases not matched to a gene: 8. The CDR3 runs to 16 residues. CDR1 is SGHRS and CDR2 is YFSETQ in the germline V gene. In DNA form, the CDR3 reads TGCGCCAGCAGCTTTGGTTCTAGCGGGCATTCCTACGAGCAGTACTTC. Amino acids: CASSFGSSGHSYEQYF.

This sequence joins TRBV15 and TRBJ2-5; TRBD1 matches 8 bases. Germline loops: CDR1 LNHNV, CDR2 YYDKDF (reference sequence). This CDR3 spans 15 amino acids. J lost 4 bases, V lost 2 bases, and 6 bases had no gene match. CDR3 sequence reads: CATSRPQGASETQYF. The CDR3, as DNA: TGTGCCACCAGCAGACCTCAGGGGGCTTCAGAGACCCAGTACTTC.

The J gene is TRBJ1-3, the V gene TRBV5-1; 7 bases map to TRBD1. CDR3 size: 15 residues. CDR1 and CDR2 from the germline V gene are SGHRS and YFSETQ. The trim removed 5 bases at V and 0 bases at J, leaving 5 bases unmatched. CDR3 in amino acids: CASRSGDSSGNTIYF. The CDR3 DNA follows: TGCGCCAGCAGGTCCGGGGACAGCTCTGGAAACACCATATATTTT.

The rearrangement links TRBV9 to TRBJ2-7; the match to TRBD2 covers 7 bases. Trimming cost V 2 bases and J 0 bases; bases outside gene matches: 2. Germline CDR1 and CDR2: SGDLS and YYNGEE. The CDR3 has 14 residues. The CDR3 nucleotides read TGTGCCAGCAGCGTTACTAGCGCCTCCTACGAGCAGTACTTC. Amino acid sequence: CASSVTSASYEQYF.

The chain links TRBV28 to TRBJ1-4; D call uncertain. Germline loops: CDR1 MDHEN, CDR2 SYDVKM. Trimming removed 2 bases from V and 8 bases from J, with 6 bases in between. The CDR3 length is 12 residues. This chain's CDR3 is CASSLIREKLFF. Here the CDR3 DNA reads TGTGCCAGCAGTTTAATCCGGGAAAAACTGTTTTTT. Together with reference TRBV28 and TRBJ1-4, the CDR3 gives the full variable domain: DVKVTQSSRYLVKRTGEKVFLECVQDMDHENMFWYRQDPGLGLRLIYFSYDVKMKEKGDIPEGYSVSREKKERFSLILESASTNQTSMYLCASSLIREKLFFGSGTQLSVL.

The chain combines TRBV7-9 with TRBJ2-1; 10 nucleotides align to TRBD2. Trimming removed 1 base from V and 10 bases from J; junction bases left unmatched: 10. The CDR3 is 16 residues long. Germline V gene lookup returns CDR1 SEHNR and CDR2 FQNEAQ (reference sequence). Here the CDR3 reads CASSLGASGSLGEQFF. The CDR3 nucleotides are TGTGCCAGCAGCTTAGGGGCTAGCGGGAGTTTAGGGGAGCAGTTCTTC.

V and J are TRBV27 and TRBJ2-6, with 11 bases matching TRBD1. Per germline, CDR1 MNHEY and CDR2 SMNVEV (reference sequence). Trimming took 5 bases from V and 0 from J; bases not matched to a gene: 6. There are 18 residues in the CDR3. The CDR3 DNA follows: TGTGCCAGCAGTATCTCGGGACAGGGGGTCTCTGGGGCCAACGTCCTGACTTTC. Encoded protein: CASSISGQGVSGANVLTF.

The rearrangement uses TRBV4-2 and TRBJ1-6; D remains unclear. The CDR3 has 20 amino acids. Germline V gene lookup returns CDR1 LGHNA and CDR2 YNFKEQ. With 0 bases removed from V and 9 bases from J, the gap between germline ends came to 27 bases. The CDR3 here is CASSQELSGLRGHLPSPLHF. The CDR3 nucleotides are TGTGCCAGCAGCCAAGAGCTCTCTGGGCTTCGGGGTCATCTTCCTTCACCCCTCCACTTT.

The chain is built from TRBV12-3 or TRBV12-4 and TRBJ1-1, with no clear D. This CDR3 has 13 residues. V lost 1 base and J lost 2, with 5 bases in between. CDR3 nucleotide sequence: TGTGCCAGCAGTTTAGGAGTTAACACTGAAGCTTTCTTT. The encoded protein is CASSLGVNTEAFF.

The rearrangement links TRBV11-3 to TRBJ2-4; D is possibly TRBD2 (6 bases). Deletions cut 5 bases from V and 5 bases from J, with 13 bases between. Germline-derived CDR1 and CDR2 are SGHNT and YENEEA. There are 14 residues in the CDR3. Here the CDR3 reads CASSRGGSQNIQYF. CDR3 coding DNA: TGTGCCAGCAGCCGGGGAGGATCCCAAAACATTCAGTACTTC.

Regarding this clone: The junction departs from germline at one end; a sequencing error may be responsible. The rearrangement joins TRBV30 to TRBJ2-7; weak D call: TRBD1 (6 bases). This CDR3 comprises 12 residues. Germline V CDR1 and CDR2: GTSNPN, SVGIG (reference sequence). CDR3 residues: CAWSPWGQNVLF. The CDR3 DNA sequence: TGTGCCTGGAGTCCGTGGGGGCAGAACGTCTTATTC. Full variable domain (missing parts from reference TRBV30 and TRBJ2-7): SQTIHQWPATLVQPVGSPLSLECTVEGTSNPNLYWYRQAAGRGLQLLFYSVGIGQISSEVPQNLSASRPQDRQFILSSKKLLLSDSGFYLCAWSPWGQNVLFGPGTRLTVT.

In this sample, this clone turned up a few times. CDR3 in amino acids: CASLPTSGSVYNEQFF. The DNA of the CDR3 is TGCGCCAGCCTCCCAACCAGCGGGAGCGTATACAATGAGCAGTTCTTC. The V and J genes are TRBV5-1 and TRBJ2-1; TRBD2 agrees at 8 bases. The CDR3 is 16 residues long. CDR1 and CDR2 from the germline V gene are SGHRS and YFSETQ. Germline trimming cut 7 bases from V and 4 bases from J; bases unmatched to any gene: 13.

The chain employs TRBV9 and TRBJ1-2; 8 nucleotides agree with TRBD1. The CDR3 is made up of 13 amino acids. Germline lookup yields CDR1 SGDLS and CDR2 YYNGEE. Trimming took 4 bases from V and 7 from J; bases not matched to a gene: 6. The chain's CDR3 is CASSPGQGAGYTF. CDR3 sequence (DNA): TGTGCCAGCAGCCCCGGACAGGGCGCTGGCTACACCTTC.

The V and J genes are TRBV5-5 and TRBJ2-6, with TRBD2 as a possible D gene (5 bases). V shed 4 bases and J shed 0 bases, with 11 bases lying between them. Germline V gene data show CDR1 as SGHKS and CDR2 as YYEKEE (reference sequence). The CDR3 has 16 residues. The CDR3 sequence: CASSPGGSSGANVLTF. The CDR3 coding sequence is TGTGCCAGCAGCCCGGGTGGGAGCTCTGGGGCCAACGTCCTGACTTTC.

This chain joins TRBV4-2 and TRBJ1-1, with 7 bases lining up with TRBD1. The CDR3 has 16 residues. V shed 0 bases, J shed 3 bases, and the junction held 7 bases outside the gene matches. Germline lookup yields CDR1 LGHNA and CDR2 YNFKEQ. The CDR3 loop reads CASSQDPGRGHTEAFF. The CDR3 DNA reads as TGTGCCAGCAGCCAAGATCCGGGTAGGGGGCACACTGAAGCTTTCTTT.

The chain recombines TRBV5-1 with TRBJ1-5, with 7 bases fitting TRBD1. This CDR3 has 15 residues. Trimming cost V 0 bases and J 3 bases; bases outside gene matches: 3. Germline loops: CDR1 SGHRS, CDR2 YFSETQ. The CDR3 sequence: CASSLVTGDNQPQHF. DNA for the CDR3: TGCGCCAGCAGCTTGGTAACAGGGGACAATCAGCCCCAGCATTTT.

CDR3 in DNA: TGTGCCAGCAGCTTGGAACAGGTCTCGACTGAAGCTTTCTTT. The encoded protein is CASSLEQVSTEAFF. The chain uses TRBV5-4 and TRBJ1-1, with D perhaps TRBD1 (5 bases). CDR1 is SGHNT, CDR2 YYREEE, per germline (reference sequence). The CDR3 spans 14 residues. Trimming stripped 0 bases from V and 5 bases from J, with 11 bases between.

The chain carries TRBV19 and TRBJ2-1; 8 bases line up with TRBD2. After removal of 5 bases from V and 0 bases from J, the junction contained 9 bases not matched to a gene. The CDR3 sequence is 17 residues long. Germline V lookup: CDR1 LNHDA, CDR2 SQIVND (reference sequence). CDR3 loop: CASSRGGAYSSYNEQFF. The CDR3 DNA reads TGTGCCAGTAGTCGGGGGGGCGCCTACAGCTCCTACAATGAGCAGTTCTTC.

The chain has TRBV7-2 and TRBJ2-2, with 10 positions matching TRBD2. The length of the CDR3 is 14 residues. The junction had 2 bases not matched to a gene; V was cut back by 6 bases and J by 4 bases. CDR1 and CDR2 from the germline V gene are SGHTA and FQGNSA. CDR3 bases: TGTGCCAGCAGGCTAGCGGGGGTCACCGGGGAGCTGTTTTTT. Residues: CASRLAGVTGELFF.

The chain employs TRBV23-1 and TRBJ2-7; a possible D gene is TRBD2 (6 bases). TRBV23-1 is identified as an open reading frame with a role that is uncertain. The CDR3 is 15 residues long. V shed 1 base and J shed 1 base, with 11 bases lying between them. The CDR3 reads CASSQWRDSSYEQYF. For the CDR3, the DNA is TGCGCCAGCAGTCAATGGAGGGACTCATCCTACGAGCAGTACTTC.

The chain recombines TRBV7-3 with TRBJ2-3; D gene uncertain. V dropped 3 bases and J dropped 3 bases, with 4 bases sitting between them. The CDR3 is 12 amino acids. Germline CDR1 and CDR2: SGHTA and FQGTGA. The chain's CDR3 is CASSFVTDTQYF. The CDR3 DNA is TGTGCCAGCAGCTTCGTAACAGATACGCAGTATTTT.

This clone was found once. V is TRBV24-1 and J is TRBJ2-7; TRBD2 agrees at 7 bases. The CDR3 contains 13 residues. Trimming took 6 bases from V and 1 from J; bases not matched to a gene: 2. Germline-derived CDR1 and CDR2 are KGHDR and SFDVKD. CDR3 coding DNA: TGTGCCACCAGTAGAGCGGGGTCCTACGAGCAGTACTTC. Protein sequence: CATSRAGSYEQYF.

The chain has TRBV7-3 and TRBJ1-2; no definite D call. The CDR3 spans 14 residues. The germline CDR1 and CDR2 sequences are SGHTA and FQGTGA. Trimming stripped 4 bases from V and 7 bases from J, with 16 bases between. CDR3 DNA sequence: TGTGCCAGCAGCTCGAACCCTAGACTAGCTGGCTACACCTTC. Its translation: CASSSNPRLAGYTF.

Only a few counts were recorded for this clone. The chain carries TRBV7-2 and TRBJ2-3, with D possibly TRBD1 on 5 matching bases. Trimming pared 1 base from V and 3 bases from J, leaving 14 bases between. Germline-derived CDR1 and CDR2 are SGHTA and FQGNSA. The CDR3 length is 16 residues. The CDR3 is CASSLVARVGTDTQYF. CDR3 in DNA: TGTGCCAGCAGCTTAGTAGCCAGGGTTGGGACAGATACGCAGTATTTT.

This chain joins TRBV7-6 and TRBJ2-7; tentatively, D is TRBD2 (6 bases). The CDR3 covers 15 residues. The ends were cut back, 2 bases at V and 2 bases at J, with 13 bases in the middle. Germline CDR1 reads SGHVS; CDR2 reads FNYEAQ. CDR3 DNA: TGTGCCAGCAGCTTAATGGAGGGGCCTACCTACGAGCAGTACTTC. It specifies CASSLMEGPTYEQYF.